One sample yielded the 25 T cell receptor beta chains listed below, sequenced in a study of CD8 T cells in ankylosing spondylitis. Study results and limitations: Seemingly distinctive of ankylosing spondylitis blood was a TCR beta motif formed by eight highly homologous variants.

TCRdb re-called the 5' RACE reads through MiXCR, storing one row per CDR3 protein. The sample has some 840,000 distinct CDR3 sequences, roughly 12% seen once. Antigens for these TCRs are unknown. Material for sequencing was blood, either unsorted or a sorted T cell fraction (not recorded which). These TCRs come from a male donor with ankylosing spondylitis.

The V call is TRBV15, the J call TRBJ2-7; TRBD1 matches 8 bases. V shed 8 bases, J shed 0 bases, and the junction held 3 bases outside the gene matches. Germline V gene data show CDR1 as LNHNV and CDR2 as YYDKDF (reference sequence). This CDR3 has 13 amino acids. CDR3 in amino acids: CATQGANSYEQYF. DNA of the CDR3: TGTGCCACCCAGGGGGCTAACTCCTACGAGCAGTACTTC.

The V and J genes are TRBV5-1 and TRBJ2-2; D remains ambiguous. CDR1 and CDR2 from the germline V gene are SGHRS and YFSETQ. The CDR3 covers 14 residues. Trimming took 4 bases from V and 1 from J, leaving 8 bases between them. The CDR3 sequence: CASSVSLNTGELFF. CDR3 sequence (DNA): TGCGCCAGCAGCGTCAGTTTGAACACCGGGGAGCTGTTTTTT.

This clonotype occurred a few times. V usage is TRBV20-1 and J usage is TRBJ1-5; D perhaps matches TRBD1 (5 bases). The CDR3 runs 13 residues. Germline V gene sequence: CDR1 DFQATT, CDR2 SNEGSKA (reference sequence). The germline V and J ends were trimmed by 6 bases and 5 bases, with 14 bases remaining between them. CDR3 loop: CSAERDADQPQHF. DNA for the CDR3: TGCAGTGCCGAACGGGACGCCGATCAGCCCCAGCATTTT.

V is TRBV5-1 and J is TRBJ1-5, with D unclear. In germline, CDR1 is SGHRS, CDR2 YFSETQ. Trimming shortened V by 4 bases and J by 5 bases, and 10 bases separated the two germline ends. The length of the CDR3 is 13 residues. The CDR3 loop is CASSEGPDQPQHF. The CDR3 coding sequence is TGCGCCAGCAGCGAGGGCCCGGATCAGCCCCAGCATTTT.

This rearrangement joins TRBV2 to TRBJ1-2; D remains unclear. V lost 6 bases and J lost 4, with 12 bases in between. The germline V gene has CDR1 SNHLY and CDR2 FYNNEI. This CDR3 comprises 13 residues. The CDR3 loop reads CASSSIGSYGYTF. CDR3 coding DNA: TGTGCCAGCAGCTCTATTGGGAGCTATGGCTACACCTTC.

This clonotype showed up just a few times. CDR3 loop: CAWNLRARGDYNEQFF. CDR3 nucleotides: TGTGCCTGGAACCTACGAGCGCGGGGGGATTACAATGAGCAGTTCTTC. The chain is built from TRBV30 and TRBJ2-1; 8 nucleotides line up with TRBD2. The CDR3 spans 16 residues. V shed 4 bases, J shed 4 bases, and the junction held 12 bases outside the gene matches. Germline V gene data show CDR1 as GTSNPN and CDR2 as SVGIG (reference sequence).

The chain joins TRBV20-1 to TRBJ2-7, with TRBD2 as a possible D gene (5 bases). This CDR3 is 15 amino acids long. Germline V gene lookup returns CDR1 DFQATT and CDR2 SNEGSKA (reference sequence). The germline V and J ends were trimmed by 5 bases and 4 bases, with 21 bases remaining between them. In DNA form, the CDR3 reads TGCAGTGCTCGCCTCCTCCAAGCGGTGCATTACGAGCAGTACTTC. Protein: CSARLLQAVHYEQYF.

The rearrangement joins TRBV4-3 to TRBJ1-3, with D uncertain. Deletions cut 3 bases from V and 2 bases from J, with 11 bases between. Germline CDR1 LGHNA, CDR2 YSLEER. The CDR3 loop spans 15 amino acids. The CDR3 is CASSQGGTTGNTIYF. CDR3 nucleotides: TGCGCCAGCAGCCAGGGAGGAACCACTGGAAACACCATATATTTT.

This clonotype was counted at least ten times. This chain connects TRBV10-3 to TRBJ1-5; D not resolved. The CDR3 extends over 15 amino acids. Between the trimmed V and J ends, which lost 4 bases and 0 bases, there was a span of 10 bases. Germline-derived CDR1 and CDR2 are ENHRY and SYGVKD. The CDR3 loop reads CAISGGTPSNQPQHF. The CDR3 DNA reads as TGTGCCATCAGTGGAGGCACTCCTAGCAATCAGCCCCAGCATTTT.

The rearrangement links TRBV5-1 to TRBJ2-3; no clear D. This CDR3 region has 16 residues. Deletions cut 4 bases from V and 1 base from J, with 16 bases between. Germline values: CDR1 SGHRS, CDR2 YFSETQ. The CDR3 nucleotides read TGCGCCAGCAGCCGGAGACCGTCTGGGGGCACAGATACGCAGTATTTT. Translated, it gives CASSRRPSGGTDTQYF. The entire variable domain, with the rest obtained from reference TRBV5-1 and TRBJ2-3, is as follows: KAGVTQTPRYLIKTRGQQVTLSCSPISGHRSVSWYQQTPGQGLQFLFEYFSETQRNKGNFPGRFSGRQFSNSRSEMNVSTLELGDSALYLCASSRRPSGGTDTQYFGPGTRLTVL.

The chain combines TRBV30 with TRBJ1-1; TRBD1 aligns across 9 bases. This CDR3 contains 14 residues. Germline V gene lookup returns CDR1 GTSNPN and CDR2 SVGIG (reference sequence). With 5 bases clipped from V and 5 bases from J, the junction kept 9 bases outside the gene matches. The CDR3 here is CAWGTGLSGTEAFF. In DNA, the CDR3 is TGTGCCTGGGGGACAGGGCTGAGTGGAACTGAAGCTTTCTTT.

This CDR3 is CASSQDSGQGVETQYF. In DNA form, the CDR3 reads TGTGCCAGCAGCCAAGATTCCGGACAGGGGGTAGAGACCCAGTACTTC. The chain joins TRBV4-2 to TRBJ2-5; TRBD1 agrees at 10 bases. CDR1 is LGHNA, CDR2 YNFKEQ, per germline. V gave up 0 bases and J gave up 4 bases; unmatched junction bases: 5. The CDR3 has 16 amino acids.

A few counts support this clonotype. V gene TRBV7-2 combines with J gene TRBJ2-1; either TRBD1 or TRBD2 may supply D (5 bases each). The CDR3 is made up of 16 amino acids. The germline V and J ends were trimmed by 4 bases and 1 base, with 14 bases remaining between them. Germline V gene lookup returns CDR1 SGHTA and CDR2 FQGNSA. For the CDR3, the DNA is TGTGCCAGCAGCTCTTTGGGGGATTTGTCCTACAATGAGCAGTTCTTC. Translating it yields CASSSLGDLSYNEQFF.

The chain recombines TRBV5-5 with TRBJ2-7, with a weak D call TRBD1 (5 bases). CDR1 SGHKS and CDR2 YYEKEE come from the germline V gene (reference sequence). CDR3 length equals 16 residues. The germline V and J ends were trimmed by 2 bases and 0 bases, with 15 bases remaining between them. The CDR3 DNA reads TGTGCCAGCAGCTTCTGGAAGGGGTCTATCTCCTACGAGCAGTACTTC. This codes for CASSFWKGSISYEQYF. Supplemented by reference TRBV5-5 and TRBJ2-7, the full variable domain reads DAGVTQSPTHLIKTRGQQVTLRCSPISGHKSVSWYQQVLGQGPQFIFQYYEKEERGRGNFPDRFSARQFPNYSSELNVNALLLGDSALYLCASSFWKGSISYEQYFGPGTRLTVT.

This clonotype was observed a handful of times. The rearrangement joins TRBV4-2 to TRBJ1-2; 7 positions agree with TRBD1. Per germline, CDR1 LGHNA and CDR2 YNFKEQ. Trimming cost V 3 bases and J 4 bases; bases outside gene matches: 5. The CDR3 runs 14 residues. CDR3 protein: CASSQGQTSYGYTF. In DNA form, the CDR3 reads TGTGCCAGCAGCCAGGGACAGACATCCTATGGCTACACCTTC.

A remark on this clonotype: Its ends do not fully match the called genes, so a read error is possible. The chain links TRBV5-1 to TRBJ2-5; 8 nucleotides agree with TRBD2. Germline loops: CDR1 SGHRS, CDR2 YFSETQ. The CDR3 sequence is 15 residues long. CDR3 DNA: TGCGCCAGCAGCATAGGGGCAGCGGGAGAAAAGACCCAGTGCTTC. Amino acid sequence: CASSIGAAGEKTQCF.

This clonotype was detected a few times. The rearrangement links TRBV13 to TRBJ1-2; D call uncertain. V was cut by 5 bases and J by 8 bases, with 18 bases left in between. CDR1 is PRHDT, CDR2 FYEKMQ, per germline (reference sequence). This CDR3 region has 14 residues. CDR3 sequence (DNA): TGTGCCAGCAGCCGGTCGTGGCCGATGACGGGCTACACCTTC. Amino acids: CASSRSWPMTGYTF.

The gene calls are TRBV4-2 and TRBJ2-1, with no clear D. CDR1 and CDR2 (germline): LGHNA, YNFKEQ. CDR3 length: 14 amino acids. V lost 0 bases to trimming and J lost 8 bases, with 11 bases between them. This CDR3 reads CASSQERVSYEQFF. The CDR3 bases are TGTGCCAGCAGCCAAGAACGAGTTTCCTATGAGCAGTTCTTC.

This clonotype came up a few times. This chain connects TRBV7-9 to TRBJ1-2, with 8 bases fitting TRBD1. Germline lookup yields CDR1 SEHNR and CDR2 FQNEAQ (reference sequence). The V segment lost 5 bases and the J segment 4 bases; nucleotides outside the gene matches: 6. This CDR3 comprises 14 residues. The CDR3 spells CASSTRQGTYGYTF. The CDR3 bases are TGTGCCAGCAGCACTAGACAGGGGACCTATGGCTACACCTTC.

This clonotype was counted between two and nine times. The rearrangement joins TRBV5-1 to TRBJ2-5; no definite D call. CDR1 SGHRS and CDR2 YFSETQ come from the germline V gene. V was shortened by 7 bases and J by 2 bases, with 15 bases between the two germline ends. The CDR3 is 14 amino acids. For the CDR3, the DNA is TGCGCCAGCTTCCACGGCCCTGGGCAAGAGACCCAGTACTTC. Protein product: CASFHGPGQETQYF.

This clonotype was seen ten or more times. The chain recombines TRBV12-3 or TRBV12-4 with TRBJ1-6; TRBD1 is a possible D gene (6 bases). CDR3 size: 12 residues. Trimming took 7 bases from V and 11 from J, leaving 12 bases between them. The CDR3 bases are TGTGCCAGCACCCACGGGACAACACCCCTCCACTTT. It yields the protein CASTHGTTPLHF.

This clonotype was picked up a small number of times. The chain carries TRBV20-1 and TRBJ2-6; D remains unclear. Germline loops: CDR1 DFQATT, CDR2 SNEGSKA (reference sequence). The CDR3 is made up of 13 amino acids. V was pared by 6 bases and J by 0 bases, with 6 bases between. CDR3 in DNA: TGCAGTGCACCGCGCTCTGGGGCCAACGTCCTGACTTTC. This sequence encodes CSAPRSGANVLTF.

This clonotype was counted between two and nine times. The chain recombines TRBV6-1 with TRBJ1-3; D is unclear. This CDR3 region has 16 residues. Germline V gives CDR1 MNHNS, CDR2 SASEGT. The V end was cut by 6 bases, the J end by 4 bases, with 19 bases between. CDR3 coding DNA: TGTGCCAGCAGCAACCCCTCCTTAGGGCAGGGAAACACCATATATTTT. It specifies CASSNPSLGQGNTIYF.

The rearrangement uses TRBV7-2 and TRBJ2-5, with a weak D call TRBD1 (6 bases). The V gene's germline CDR1 is SGHTA and CDR2 FQGNSA. The CDR3 runs 17 residues. V lost 0 bases to trimming and J lost 4 bases, with 18 bases between them. The DNA for the CDR3 is TGTGCCAGCAGCTTAGCGCCAGGGACCCTAGGGGGAGAGACCCAGTACTTC. It encodes CASSLAPGTLGGETQYF.

This clonotype has just a few counts. The rearrangement links TRBV6-5 to TRBJ1-4; D remains ambiguous. The ends were cut back, 2 bases at V and 0 bases at J, with 13 bases in the middle. Germline V gene sequence: CDR1 MNHEY, CDR2 SVGAGI. The CDR3 runs to 17 residues. The chain's CDR3 is CASSYPEGQPTNEKLFF. Here the CDR3 DNA reads TGTGCCAGCAGTTACCCGGAAGGTCAACCAACTAATGAAAAACTGTTTTTT.